This T cell receptor (beta chain) was identified during a study of T cell responses to AZD1222 COVID-19 vaccine. Trimming shortened V by 5 bases and J by 8 bases, and 10 bases separated the two germline ends. CDR1 and CDR2 from the germline V gene are SGHAT and FQNNGV. The CDR3 contains 12 residues. Only in-frame clones appear in the TCRdb table, and some are missing; sequencing was by immunoSEQ multiplex PCR. The repertoire holds approximately 64,000 clones, with about 90% as singletons. The TCR comes from an adult who received the MenACWY meningococcal vaccine as a control. The sequenced sample was peripheral blood, obtained 28 days after the second dose of the MenACWY control vaccine. The V and J genes are TRBV11-2 and TRBJ2-1; D gene ambiguous. CDR3 coding DNA: TGTGCCAGCAGCCACTTAGTGGATGAGCAGTTCTTC. This gives the protein CASSHLVDEQFF.